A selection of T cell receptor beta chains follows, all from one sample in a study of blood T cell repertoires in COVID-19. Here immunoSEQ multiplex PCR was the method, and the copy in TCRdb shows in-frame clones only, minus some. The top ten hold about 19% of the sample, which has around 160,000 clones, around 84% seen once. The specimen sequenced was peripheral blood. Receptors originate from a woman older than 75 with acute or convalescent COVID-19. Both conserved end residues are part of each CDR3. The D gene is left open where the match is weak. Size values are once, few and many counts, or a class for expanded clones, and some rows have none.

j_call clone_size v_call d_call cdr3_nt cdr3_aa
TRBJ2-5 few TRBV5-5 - TGTGCCAGCAGCTTGGGGATCCAGGGACTGGAGACCCAGTACTTC CASSLGIQGLETQYF
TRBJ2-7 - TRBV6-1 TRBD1 TGTGCCAGCAGTGAAGCGCGCGGGACAGGGACCTTC CASSEARGTGTF
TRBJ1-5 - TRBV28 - TGTGCCAGCACCGGACAGATCACCAATCAGCCCCAGCATTTT CASTGQITNQPQHF
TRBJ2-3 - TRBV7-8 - TGTGCCAGCAGCTTAGAGACTTCCACAGATACGCAGTATTTT CASSLETSTDTQYF
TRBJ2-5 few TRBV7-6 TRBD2 TGTGCCAGCAGCCTAGGGGCAGGGACTAGCTTCCAAGAGACCCAGTACTTC CASSLGAGTSFQETQYF
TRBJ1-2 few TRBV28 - TGTGCCAGCAGTTCGTCTAACTATGGCTACACCTTC CASSSSNYGYTF
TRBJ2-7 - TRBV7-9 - TGTGCCAGCAGCCCCTACGGAGCCGGGGTACAGCCCTACGAGCAGTACTTC CASSPYGAGVQPYEQYF
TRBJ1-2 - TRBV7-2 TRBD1 TGTGCCAGCAGCTTAGAAGACAGGGGTAACTATGGCTACACCTTC CASSLEDRGNYGYTF
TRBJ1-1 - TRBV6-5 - TGTGCCAGCTGGACACAGGGACTGAACACTGAAGCTTTCTTT CASWTQGLNTEAFF
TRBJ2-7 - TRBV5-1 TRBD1 TGCGCCAGCAGCCTCCGGACAGGGGGATCCTACGAGCAGTACTTC CASSLRTGGSYEQYF
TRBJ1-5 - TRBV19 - TGTGCCAGTACCACGGGGGGTATTAATCAGCCCCAGCATTTT CASTTGGINQPQHF
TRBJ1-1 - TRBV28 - TGTGCCAGCAGTTTATTAGAGTTCGAAGCTTTCTTT CASSLLEFEAFF
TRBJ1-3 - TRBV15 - TGTGCCACCAGCAGAGATCCCGGGAGAACTGGAAACACCATATATTTT CATSRDPGRTGNTIYF
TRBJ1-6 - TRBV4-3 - TGCGCCAGCAGCCAAGAAGGGAGGATGACAGATTCACCCCTCCACTTT CASSQEGRMTDSPLHF
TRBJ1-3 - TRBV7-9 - TGTGCCAGCAGCCTAACAACTACTGGAAACACCATATATTTT CASSLTTTGNTIYF
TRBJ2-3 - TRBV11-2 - TGTGCCAGCAGCTTAGTAGTCTCAGATACGCAGTATTTT CASSLVVSDTQYF
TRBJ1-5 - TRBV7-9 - TGTGCCAGCAGCCCAAATACAGGGAATCAGCCCCAGCATTTT CASSPNTGNQPQHF
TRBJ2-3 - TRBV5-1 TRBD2 TGCGCCAGCAGCTTGGTGGGCGGGAGGTCGGATACGCAGTATTTT CASSLVGGRSDTQYF
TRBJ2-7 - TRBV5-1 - TGCGCCAGCAGCTTGTATCAGGGGAACCAGTACTTC CASSLYQGNQYF
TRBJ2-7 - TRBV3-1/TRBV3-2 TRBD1 TGTGCCAGTCGGGACAGGAGCTCCTACGAGCAGTACTTC CASRDRSSYEQYF
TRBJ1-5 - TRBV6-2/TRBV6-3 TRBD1 TGTGCCAGCAGTAGGGGACAGGGCGAGAATCAGCCCCAGCATTTT CASSRGQGENQPQHF
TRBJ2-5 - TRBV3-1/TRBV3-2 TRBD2 TGTGCCAGCAGCCAACCCCGACTAGCGGCTAAAGAGACCCAGTACTTC CASSQPRLAAKETQYF
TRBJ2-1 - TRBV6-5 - TGTGCCAGCAGTTACACGCTCAGGGCAAATGAGCAGTTCTTC CASSYTLRANEQFF
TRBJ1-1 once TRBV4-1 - TGCGCCAGCAGCCAAGGTTGGGGAGGTGAAGCTTTCTTT CASSQGWGGEAFF